A selection of T cell receptor beta chains follows, all from one sample in a study of PD-1 blockade in mismatch repair-deficient tumors. Generated by immunoSEQ multiplex PCR, the TCRdb table keeps only in-frame clones and is missing some. Of about 79,000 clones in the sample, 80% to 90% are singletons; the top ten hold roughly 6%. Source: peripheral blood, taken 44 weeks after starting pembrolizumab. The receptor source for this set is an adult with mismatch repair-deficient cancer. Both conserved end residues are part of each CDR3. D genes are given only for firm matches. Clone size is not always given. Where it is, it says once, few, many or a class for expanded clones.

TRBJ1-1 | TRBV28 | - | - | CASRPPGAHEAFF | TGTGCCAGCAGGCCTCCGGGCGCGCACGAAGCTTTCTTT
TRBJ1-5 | TRBV15 | - | - | CATSRDPGGSNQPQHF | TGTGCCACCAGCAGAGACCCCGGAGGAAGCAATCAGCCCCAGCATTTT
TRBJ2-7 | TRBV6-5 | - | - | CASIGLGGDEQYF | TGTGCCAGCATCGGACTGGGGGGTGACGAGCAGTACTTC
TRBJ2-1 | TRBV11-3 | - | TRBD2 | CASSLAGGGEQFF | TGTGCCAGCAGCTTAGCGGGAGGGGGTGAGCAGTTCTTC
TRBJ1-1 | TRBV6-5 | - | - | CASSKVGAYTEAFF | TGTGCCAGCAGTAAAGTTGGAGCCTACACTGAAGCTTTCTTT
TRBJ2-1 | TRBV7-6 | - | - | CASSLVSVAGAVYNEQFF | TGTGCCAGCAGCTTAGTCAGTGTGGCAGGGGCGGTATACAATGAGCAGTTCTTC
TRBJ2-7 | TRBV11-2 | - | TRBD2 | CASSLVSSSGYEQYF | TGTGCCAGCAGCTTAGTTTCCTCTAGCGGCTACGAGCAGTACTTC
TRBJ1-1 | TRBV30 | - | TRBD1 | CAWAGGTEAFF | TGTGCCTGGGCAGGGGGCACTGAAGCTTTCTTT
TRBJ2-1 | TRBV11-3 | - | - | CASRESEAYNEQFF | TGTGCCAGCAGGGAGTCGGAGGCCTACAATGAGCAGTTCTTC
TRBJ2-1 | TRBV11-3 | once | - | CASSLGGTPHNEQFF | TGTGCCAGCAGCTTAGGAGGCACTCCCCACAATGAGCAGTTCTTC
TRBJ2-2 | TRBV4-2 | - | - | CASSQEFNGRKTGELFF | TGTGCCAGCAGCCAAGAATTTAACGGGAGAAAGACCGGGGAGCTGTTTTTT
TRBJ1-1 | TRBV5-1 | - | TRBD1 | CASSYGTGGLNTEAFF | TGCGCCAGCAGCTACGGAACAGGGGGCTTAAACACTGAAGCTTTCTTT
TRBJ1-5 | TRBV29-1 | - | - | CSVRDSNQPQHF | TGCAGCGTACGGGACAGCAATCAGCCCCAGCATTTT
TRBJ2-3 | TRBV5-1 | - | - | CASSSDPGFDTQYF | TGCGCCAGCAGCTCCGACCCAGGGTTTGATACGCAGTATTTT
TRBJ2-5 | TRBV9 | - | TRBD2 | CASSEGLAGVETQYF | TGTGCCAGCAGCGAGGGACTAGCGGGAGTGGAGACCCAGTACTTC
TRBJ1-2 | TRBV5-8 | - | - | CASSFGRSGYTF | TGTGCCAGCAGCTTCGGGAGGAGCGGCTACACCTTC
TRBJ2-5 | TRBV11-2 | - | TRBD2 | CASSLEFLAGGETQYF | TGTGCCAGCAGCTTAGAATTCCTAGCGGGGGGAGAGACCCAGTACTTC
TRBJ2-5 | TRBV10-2 | once | - | CASSEVLETQYF | TGCGCCAGCAGTGAGGTACTGGAGACCCAGTACTTC
TRBJ2-7 | TRBV5-1 | - | - | CASSLEVSYEQYF | TGCGCCAGCAGCTTGGAGGTTTCCTACGAGCAGTACTTC
TRBJ2-7 | TRBV12-5 | - | TRBD2 | CASGLAPGGRAYEQYF | TGTGCTAGTGGTTTGGCACCCGGCGGGAGGGCCTACGAGCAGTACTTC
TRBJ2-1 | TRBV10-1 | - | - | CASSGYRVGEQFF | TGCGCCAGCAGTGGCTACAGGGTTGGTGAGCAGTTCTTC
TRBJ1-5 | TRBV4-2 | once | - | CASSQVGQGSNQPQHF | TGTGCCAGCAGCCAAGTGGGTCAGGGTAGCAATCAGCCCCAGCATTTT
TRBJ1-2 | TRBV29-1 | few | - | CSVEVRTGIIEGYTF | TGCAGCGTTGAAGTTCGCACAGGGATCATAGAAGGCTACACCTTC
TRBJ2-7 | TRBV4-1 | - | - | CASSLRGAGATYEQYF | TGCGCCAGCAGCCTTCGGGGGGCGGGGGCTACCTACGAGCAGTACTTC
TRBJ1-5 | TRBV2 | large | - | CASSDWGVDQPQHF | TGTGCCAGCAGTGACTGGGGGGTGGATCAGCCCCAGCATTTT
TRBJ1-1 | TRBV18 | - | - | CASSRRQENTEAFF | TGTGCCAGCTCGCGGAGACAGGAGAACACTGAAGCTTTCTTT
TRBJ2-5 | TRBV6-1 | - | TRBD2 | CASSEALGGLAGLRETQYF | TGTGCCAGCAGTGAAGCCCTAGGAGGACTAGCGGGACTTCGTGAGACCCAGTACTTC
TRBJ1-2 | TRBV4-1 | few | - | CASSQDSSYGYTF | TGCGCCAGCAGCCAAGATAGCAGCTATGGCTACACCTTC
TRBJ2-2 | TRBV6-6 | once | - | CASSPVRPSTGELFF | TGTGCCAGCAGTCCGGTCAGGCCCAGCACCGGGGAGCTGTTTTTT
TRBJ2-2 | TRBV5-1 | - | TRBD2 | CASSLEAGRNTGELFF | TGCGCCAGCAGCTTAGAAGCGGGACGGAACACCGGGGAGCTGTTTTTT
TRBJ1-2 | TRBV10-3 | - | - | CAISESGVEADYGYTF | TGTGCCATCAGTGAGTCAGGCGTGGAGGCTGACTATGGCTACACCTTC
TRBJ2-2 | TRBV14 | few | TRBD1 | CASSTWTGMTGELFF | TGTGCCAGCAGCACATGGACAGGGATGACCGGGGAGCTGTTTTTT
TRBJ2-5 | TRBV5-5 | - | TRBD1 | CASIEGRGQGKTQYF | TGTGCCAGCATAGAGGGCAGGGGGCAGGGGAAGACCCAGTACTTC
TRBJ1-1 | TRBV7-9 | - | TRBD1 | CASTDRGEAFF | TGTGCCAGCACCGACAGGGGCGAAGCTTTCTTT
TRBJ2-1 | TRBV9 | - | TRBD1 | CASSAGQGAKLEQFF | TGTGCCAGCAGCGCGGGACAGGGGGCAAAATTGGAGCAGTTCTTC